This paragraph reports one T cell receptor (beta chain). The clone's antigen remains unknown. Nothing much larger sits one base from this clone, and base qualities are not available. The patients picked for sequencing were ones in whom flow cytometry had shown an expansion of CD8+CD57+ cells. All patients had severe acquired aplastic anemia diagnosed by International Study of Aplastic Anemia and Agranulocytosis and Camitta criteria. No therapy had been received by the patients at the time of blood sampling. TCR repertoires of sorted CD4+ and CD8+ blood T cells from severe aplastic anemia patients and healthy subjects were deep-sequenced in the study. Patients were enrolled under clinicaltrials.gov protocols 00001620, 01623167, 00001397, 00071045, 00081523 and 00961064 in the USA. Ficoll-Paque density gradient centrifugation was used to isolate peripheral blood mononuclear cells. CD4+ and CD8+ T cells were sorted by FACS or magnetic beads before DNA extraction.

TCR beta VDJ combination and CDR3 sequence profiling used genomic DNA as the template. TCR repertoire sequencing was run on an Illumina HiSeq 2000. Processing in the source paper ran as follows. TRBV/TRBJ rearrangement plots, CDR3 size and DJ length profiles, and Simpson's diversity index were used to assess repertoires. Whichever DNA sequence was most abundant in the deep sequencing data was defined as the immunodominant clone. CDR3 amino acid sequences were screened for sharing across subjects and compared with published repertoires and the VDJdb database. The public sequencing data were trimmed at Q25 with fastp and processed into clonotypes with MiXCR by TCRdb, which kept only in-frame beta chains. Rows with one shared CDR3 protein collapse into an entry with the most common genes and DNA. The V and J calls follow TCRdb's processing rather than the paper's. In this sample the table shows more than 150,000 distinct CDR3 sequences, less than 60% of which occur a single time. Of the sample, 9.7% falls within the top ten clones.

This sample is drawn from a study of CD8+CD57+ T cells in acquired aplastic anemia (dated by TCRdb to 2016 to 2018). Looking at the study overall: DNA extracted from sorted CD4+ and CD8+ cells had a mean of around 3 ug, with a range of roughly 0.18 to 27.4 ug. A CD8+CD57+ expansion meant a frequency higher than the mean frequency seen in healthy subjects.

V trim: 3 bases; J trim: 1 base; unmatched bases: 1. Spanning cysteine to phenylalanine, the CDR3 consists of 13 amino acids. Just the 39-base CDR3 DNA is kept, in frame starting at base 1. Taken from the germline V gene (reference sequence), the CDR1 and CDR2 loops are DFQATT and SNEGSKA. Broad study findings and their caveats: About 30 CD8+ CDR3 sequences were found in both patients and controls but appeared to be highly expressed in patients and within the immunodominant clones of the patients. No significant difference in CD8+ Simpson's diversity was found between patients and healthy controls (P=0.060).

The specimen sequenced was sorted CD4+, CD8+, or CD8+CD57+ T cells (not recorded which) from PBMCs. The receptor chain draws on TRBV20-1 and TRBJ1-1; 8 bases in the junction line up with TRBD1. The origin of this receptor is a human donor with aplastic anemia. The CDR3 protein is CSASRGPNTEAFF. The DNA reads TGCAGTGCTAGCAGGGGGCCGAACACTGAAGCTTTCTTT.